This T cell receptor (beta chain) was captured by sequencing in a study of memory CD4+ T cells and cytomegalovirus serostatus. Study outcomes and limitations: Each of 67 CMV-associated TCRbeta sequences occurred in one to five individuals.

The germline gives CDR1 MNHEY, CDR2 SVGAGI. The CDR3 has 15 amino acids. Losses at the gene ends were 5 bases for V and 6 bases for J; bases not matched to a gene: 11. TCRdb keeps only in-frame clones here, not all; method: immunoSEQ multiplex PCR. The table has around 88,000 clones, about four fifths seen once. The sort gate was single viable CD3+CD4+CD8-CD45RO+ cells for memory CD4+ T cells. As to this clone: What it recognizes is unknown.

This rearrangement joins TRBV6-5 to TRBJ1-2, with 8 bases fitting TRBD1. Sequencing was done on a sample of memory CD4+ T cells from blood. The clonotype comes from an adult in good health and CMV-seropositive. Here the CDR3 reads CASSPILDRGNGYTF. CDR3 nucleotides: TGTGCCAGCAGTCCGATATTAGACAGGGGAAATGGCTACACCTTC.